These T cell receptor beta chains were read from a single sample in a study of blood T cell repertoires in COVID-19. Measured with immunoSEQ multiplex PCR; TCRdb has only the in-frame clones, and not every one. The table includes 80,000 to 100,000 clones, approximately 80% detected once. Sequencing was performed on peripheral blood. These receptors were taken from a human donor in a cohort sampled during active COVID-19. CDR3s include the opening cysteine and the closing phenylalanine or tryptophan. Each record gives: clone size, V gene, D gene, J gene, CDR3 DNA, CDR3 protein. The D gene is left open where the match is weak. Expanded clones get a size class; other rows say once, few or many, or leave the size out.

NA	TRBV7-2	TRBD2	TRBJ2-7	TGTGCCAGCAGCTCCACCGTGGGAGGGAGCTCCTACGAGCAGTACTTC	CASSSTVGGSSYEQYF
NA	TRBV18	TRBD1	TRBJ2-5	TGTGCCAGCTCACCACGTCAGGGGGCGCAGGAGACCCAGTACTTC	CASSPRQGAQETQYF
NA	TRBV3-1/TRBV3-2	TRBD2	TRBJ2-5	TGTGCCAGCAGCCAAGGACTAGCGGGAGGCCAAGAGACCCAGTACTTC	CASSQGLAGGQETQYF
NA	TRBV6-1	NA	TRBJ2-7	TGTGCCAGCAGTGAAGAGATGGACTCAGTCTACGAGCAGTACTTC	CASSEEMDSVYEQYF
NA	TRBV7-9	NA	TRBJ1-2	TGTGCCAGCGGCCCGGGGGGGGCGGGCAACTATGGCTACACCTTC	CASGPGGAGNYGYTF
NA	TRBV30	TRBD1	TRBJ2-1	TGTGCCTGGATTCCAGGGGGCTCCTACAATGAGCAGTTCTTC	CAWIPGGSYNEQFF
few	TRBV13	TRBD1	TRBJ1-2	TGTGCCAGCAGCTCAGACAGGGGTCGGAGCTACACCTTC	CASSSDRGRSYTF
NA	TRBV18	NA	TRBJ2-7	TGTGCCAGCTCACCAAGGGGAGGAGCCTACGAGCAGTACTTC	CASSPRGGAYEQYF
NA	TRBV10-3	NA	TRBJ2-7	TGTGCCATCAGTAACTCCCCTTGGCGGCAGGGGACAACCTACGAGCAGTACTTC	CAISNSPWRQGTTYEQYF
NA	TRBV18	NA	TRBJ2-7	TGTGCCAGCTCACCACCGCCCCCACAGGGCGAGCAGTACTTC	CASSPPPPQGEQYF
NA	TRBV3-1/TRBV3-2	NA	TRBJ1-2	TGTGCCAGCAGCCAAGGAGGCTATGGCTACACCTTC	CASSQGGYGYTF
NA	TRBV5-1	TRBD1	TRBJ2-3	TGCGCCAGCAGTCGACAGGGGATGCTCGCCCTTATTAGCACAGATACGCAGTATTTT	CASSRQGMLALISTDTQYF
once	TRBV6-5	TRBD1	TRBJ1-6	TGTGCCAGCAGTTACGTGGGACAGGGTAGATCACCCCTCCACTTT	CASSYVGQGRSPLHF
NA	TRBV6-5	TRBD1	TRBJ2-7	TGTGCCAGCAGCCGAACAGGGGCCTGGGTGCACTTC	CASSRTGAWVHF
once	TRBV12-3/TRBV12-4	NA	TRBJ1-2	TGTGCCAGCAGTTTGGGGGGGATCTATGGCTACACCTTC	CASSLGGIYGYTF
NA	TRBV7-9	TRBD1	TRBJ1-1	TGTGCCAGCAGCCGCGACAGGGACACTGAAGCTTTCTTT	CASSRDRDTEAFF
NA	TRBV30	NA	TRBJ1-1	TGTGCCTGGAGCCCAAACCACGGACAGATTAACACTGAAGCTTTCTTT	CAWSPNHGQINTEAFF
NA	TRBV11-3	TRBD1	TRBJ1-3	TGTGCCAGCAGCTCGGGGACAGGAGGGTCTGGAAACACCATATATTTT	CASSSGTGGSGNTIYF
few	TRBV28	NA	TRBJ1-5	TGTGCCAGCAGCGTTAGTGGGGGCCGGGGACAGCCCCAGCATTTT	CASSVSGGRGQPQHF
NA	TRBV24-1	NA	TRBJ2-6	TGTGCCACCAGTGGTGCGTCCGGGGCCAACGTCCTGACTTTC	CATSGASGANVLTF
NA	TRBV7-8	NA	TRBJ1-2	TGTGCCAGCAGCCGGTCGGACGGGGCTAACTATGGCTACACCTTC	CASSRSDGANYGYTF
NA	TRBV5-1	TRBD2	TRBJ2-3	TGCGCCAGCAGCTTGGGGGGACTAGCGGGAGTGACAGATACGCAGTATTTT	CASSLGGLAGVTDTQYF
NA	TRBV4-1	NA	TRBJ2-1	TGCGCCAGCAGCCACCAACCTACGACATTTCCAAGGAGGAATGAGCAGTTCTTC	CASSHQPTTFPRRNEQFF
NA	TRBV7-2	NA	TRBJ1-3	TGTGCCAGCAGCTTGGGCGGGATCTCTGGAAACACCATATATTTT	CASSLGGISGNTIYF
NA	TRBV2	NA	TRBJ1-6	TGTGCCAGCCGGGTAGTCTTGAATTCACCCCTCCACTTT	CASRVVLNSPLHF
NA	TRBV3-1/TRBV3-2	TRBD2	TRBJ2-2	TGTGCCAGCAGCCAGCTCCGGGGACTAGCCGGGGAGCTGTTTTTT	CASSQLRGLAGELFF
NA	TRBV5-6	NA	TRBJ1-5	TGTGCCAGCAGCTTGGGGGGGCTAGGCAATCAGCCCCAGCATTTT	CASSLGGLGNQPQHF
few	TRBV5-1	NA	TRBJ2-4	TGCGCCAGCAGCTTGGTGCTGGGAGACATTCAGTACTTC	CASSLVLGDIQYF
many	TRBV7-6	TRBD2	TRBJ2-7	TGTGCCAGCAGCCCGCTGACGGGACTAAAGTACGAGCAGTACTTC	CASSPLTGLKYEQYF
NA	TRBV18	NA	TRBJ2-7	TGTGCCAGCTCACCACTTCCCTTAGCCCTCGAGCAGTACTTC	CASSPLPLALEQYF
NA	TRBV6-5	TRBD1	TRBJ2-7	TGTGCCAGCAGGGACAGGGGGCGTGGGGAGCAGTACTTC	CASRDRGRGEQYF
NA	TRBV10-3	TRBD1	TRBJ2-1	TGTGCCATCGAAGGACAGGGAAGGGGAAATGAGCAGTTCTTC	CAIEGQGRGNEQFF
NA	TRBV7-9	NA	TRBJ2-2	TGTGCCAGCAGCTTTTGGAGGTATTCGAACACCGGGGAGCTGTTTTTT	CASSFWRYSNTGELFF
NA	TRBV5-1	NA	TRBJ1-3	TGCGCCAGCAGCTTGTTGCAGGGCTCTATTTCTGGAAACACCATATATTTT	CASSLLQGSISGNTIYF
NA	TRBV28	NA	TRBJ1-5	TGTGCCAGCAGTATAGCTGATCGGGTGAGCAATCAGCCCCAGCATTTT	CASSIADRVSNQPQHF
NA	TRBV2	TRBD1	TRBJ1-2	TGTGCCAGCAGCGGGCCGGACAGGGGGCCCGACTATGGCTACACCTTC	CASSGPDRGPDYGYTF
NA	TRBV9	NA	TRBJ2-1	TGTGCCAGCAGCGAGAGCTCCTACAATGAGCAGTTCTTC	CASSESSYNEQFF
NA	TRBV9	TRBD1	TRBJ1-1	TGTGCCAGCAGCGTAGTCCCAGGGGGCTCGCGGACTGAAGCTTTCTTT	CASSVVPGGSRTEAFF
NA	TRBV21-1	NA	TRBJ2-5	TGTGCCAGCAGCAAACGCAAGTTCGGGTCGACCCAGTACTTC	CASSKRKFGSTQYF